Listed here is a single T cell receptor beta chain. Its antigen target is currently unknown. Base quality data are lacking; no much larger clone is found one base away. The meaning of the sample's time point label: baseline before first vaccination. Vaccinee samples were obtained from the UK trials COV001 and COV002, which included a single-blind randomized controlled phase 2/3 trial of AZD1222 (ChAdOx1 nCoV-19) in healthy adults. For TCRbeta chain sequencing, PBMC samples were collected from trial participants at day 0 and at day 28 after the second dose. This entry comes from a study of T cell responses to AZD1222 COVID-19 vaccine (dated by TCRdb to 2020 to 2023). Background on the whole study: AZD1222 recipients given second doses at about 4 weeks or at about 12 weeks were pooled, since spike-specific TCR depth and breadth were not found to differ between the two schedules. A total of more than 230 trial participants underwent TCR sequencing, of whom about 210 had received two doses of AZD1222 and 26 had received two doses of the MenACWY control vaccine. Trial participants were enrolled into age subgroups of 18-55, 56-69 and 70-plus years, which contained 148, 28 and 57 TCR-sequenced participants, respectively.

The CDR3 regions of human TCRbeta chains were subjected to immunosequencing. Processing in the source paper ran as follows. Repertoire TCRs were checked for matches against a reference library of SARS-CoV-2-specific TCRs that had been generated using the MIRA antigen-specificity platform. Breadth was defined as the fraction of unique TCRs that were SARS-CoV-2-associated. Depth was defined as the fraction of total T cells that were SARS-CoV-2-associated. Each spike-specific TCR was assigned to its reactive spike region and to a CD4 or CD8 class using the MIRA data. Log10-transformed breadth and depth values were compared by one-way ANOVA with Sidak's multiple comparisons tests. TCRdb stores this immuneACCESS table with in-frame sequences only. Part of the clones is absent; in the studies checked, under half of the shortfall reflects unresolved V genes, and no reason is known for the rest. D and trimming come from the DNA, and the V and J calls and clone size come from that table. In this sample the table shows 200,000 or so clones, about 94% of which occur a single time. The ten largest clones represent roughly 10% of the sample.

General study outcomes and caveats: Because no day 14 peak-response samples were available, repertoires were characterized only after the peak T cell response. Vaccine-associated CD4 TCRs spanned the whole spike protein, with dominant responses in regions 160-218 and 743-854. Participants were mostly white British, with more females than males. The authors suggested clonal diversity may have been underestimated. Spike-specific TCR breadth and depth rose significantly after two AZD1222 doses compared with day 0 and with MenACWY recipients. Reportedly, close to half of the unique spike-specific TCRs recognized epitopes lying outside the regions that are mutated in the B.1.351 and B.1.1.7 variants. In the small 56-69-year group, the increase in depth fell short of significance, most likely because of low power. Only five or six AZD1222 recipients were SARS-CoV-2 seropositive at baseline, limiting conclusions about previously exposed vaccinees.

Here V drops 2 bases and J drops 4 bases, and the junction holds 8 bases not matched to any gene. From the germline V gene, CDR1 is SGHRS and CDR2 is YFSETQ. The CDR3 spans 16 residues, from the cysteine through the phenylalanine. The DNA shown is the 48-base CDR3, in frame from base 1. The TCR sequence derives from an adult in good health. The chain joins TRBV5-1 to TRBJ2-1; TRBD2 matches 8 bases in the middle. The specimen comprised peripheral blood, sampled on day 0 of AZD1222 vaccination. The CDR3 reads as follows: CASSFEAGALYNEQFF. The nucleotides are TGCGCCAGCAGCTTTGAAGCGGGAGCGTTATACAATGAGCAGTTCTTC.